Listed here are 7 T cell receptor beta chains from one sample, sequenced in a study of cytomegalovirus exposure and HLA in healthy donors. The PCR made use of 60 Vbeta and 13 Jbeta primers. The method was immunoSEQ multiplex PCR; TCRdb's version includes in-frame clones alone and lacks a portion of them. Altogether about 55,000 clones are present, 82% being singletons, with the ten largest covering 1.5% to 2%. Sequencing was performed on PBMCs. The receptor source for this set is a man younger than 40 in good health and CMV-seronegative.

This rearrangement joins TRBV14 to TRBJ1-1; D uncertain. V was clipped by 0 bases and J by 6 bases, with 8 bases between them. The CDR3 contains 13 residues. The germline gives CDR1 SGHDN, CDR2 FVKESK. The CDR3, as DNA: TGTGCCAGCAGCCAAGATTGGGGAGCTGAAGCTTTCTTT. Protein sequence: CASSQDWGAEAFF.

The DNA of the CDR3 is TGTGCCAGCAGCCGGGACAGGGCGGTCGACGAGCAGTACTTC. Translated, it gives CASSRDRAVDEQYF. The chain couples TRBV28 to TRBJ2-7; 9 bases are a match to TRBD1. V lost 6 bases, J lost 5 bases, and 8 bases stayed unmatched. There are 14 residues in the CDR3. Germline V gene data show CDR1 as MDHEN and CDR2 as SYDVKM.

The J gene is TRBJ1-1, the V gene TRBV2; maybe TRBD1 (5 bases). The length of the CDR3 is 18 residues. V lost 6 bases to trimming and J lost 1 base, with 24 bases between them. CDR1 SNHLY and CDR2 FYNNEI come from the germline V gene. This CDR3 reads CASRAYYWGGEENTEAFF. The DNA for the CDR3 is TGTGCCAGCAGAGCCTATTACTGGGGAGGGGAAGAGAACACTGAAGCTTTCTTT.

The CDR3 DNA reads as TGTGCCAGCAGCACATCTAGCGGGGGGCCTCCTTACCAAGAGACCCAGTACTTC. Its protein product is CASSTSSGGPPYQETQYF. This chain links TRBV9 with TRBJ2-5; 11 bases are shared with TRBD2. The CDR3 covers 18 residues. V was clipped by 4 bases and J by 0 bases; unmatched bases: 11. Looked up from germline, CDR1 is SGDLS and CDR2 is YYNGEE.

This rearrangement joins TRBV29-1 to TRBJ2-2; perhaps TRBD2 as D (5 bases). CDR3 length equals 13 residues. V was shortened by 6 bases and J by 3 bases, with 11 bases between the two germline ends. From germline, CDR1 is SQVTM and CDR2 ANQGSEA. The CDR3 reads CSVMRADTGELFF. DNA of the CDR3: TGCAGCGTGATGCGGGCCGACACCGGGGAGCTGTTTTTT.

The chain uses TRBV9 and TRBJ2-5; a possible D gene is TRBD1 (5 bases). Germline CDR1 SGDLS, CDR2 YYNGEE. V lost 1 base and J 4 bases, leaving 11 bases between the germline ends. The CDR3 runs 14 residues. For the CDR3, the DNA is TGTGCCAGCAGCGTAAGGGTAGGGGCAGAGACCCAGTACTTC. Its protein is CASSVRVGAETQYF.

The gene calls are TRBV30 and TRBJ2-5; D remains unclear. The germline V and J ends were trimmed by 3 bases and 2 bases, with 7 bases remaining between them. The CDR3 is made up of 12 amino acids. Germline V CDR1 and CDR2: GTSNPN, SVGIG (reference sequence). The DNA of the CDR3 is TGTGCCTGGAGCCTCGGTCAAGAGACCCAGTACTTC. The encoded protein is CAWSLGQETQYF.